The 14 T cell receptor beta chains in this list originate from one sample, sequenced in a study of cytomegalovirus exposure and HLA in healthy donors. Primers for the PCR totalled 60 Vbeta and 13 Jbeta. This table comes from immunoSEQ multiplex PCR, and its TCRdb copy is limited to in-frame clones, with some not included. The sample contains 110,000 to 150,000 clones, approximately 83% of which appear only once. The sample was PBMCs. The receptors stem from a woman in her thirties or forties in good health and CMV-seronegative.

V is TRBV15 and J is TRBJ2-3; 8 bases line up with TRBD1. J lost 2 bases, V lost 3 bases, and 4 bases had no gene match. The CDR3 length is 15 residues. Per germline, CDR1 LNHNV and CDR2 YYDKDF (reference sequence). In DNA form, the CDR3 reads TGTGCCACCAGCAGCCGACAGGGGTTCACAGATACGCAGTATTTT. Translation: CATSSRQGFTDTQYF.

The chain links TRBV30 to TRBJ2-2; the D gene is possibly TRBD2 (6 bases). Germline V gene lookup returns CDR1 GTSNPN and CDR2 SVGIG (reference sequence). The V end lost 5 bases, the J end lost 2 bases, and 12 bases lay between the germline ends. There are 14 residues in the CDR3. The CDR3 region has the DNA TGTGCCTGGGGGGCGGGATTAAACACCGGGGAGCTGTTTTTT. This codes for CAWGAGLNTGELFF.

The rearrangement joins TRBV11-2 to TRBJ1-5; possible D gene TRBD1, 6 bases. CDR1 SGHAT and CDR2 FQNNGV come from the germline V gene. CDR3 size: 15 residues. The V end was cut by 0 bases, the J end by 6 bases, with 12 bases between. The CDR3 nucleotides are TGTGCCAGCAGCTTAGATCGGGGGGCGGGTCAGCCCCAGCATTTT. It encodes CASSLDRGAGQPQHF.

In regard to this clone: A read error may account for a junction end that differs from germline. The DNA of the CDR3 is TGCGCCAGCAGTGAGACCCCGTTGAGCACGGATACGCAGTATTTT. It yields the protein CASSETPLSTDTQYF. This chain uses TRBV10-1 with TRBJ2-3; D ambiguous. CDR1 and CDR2 from the germline V gene are WNHNN and SYGVQD (reference sequence). The CDR3 covers 15 residues.

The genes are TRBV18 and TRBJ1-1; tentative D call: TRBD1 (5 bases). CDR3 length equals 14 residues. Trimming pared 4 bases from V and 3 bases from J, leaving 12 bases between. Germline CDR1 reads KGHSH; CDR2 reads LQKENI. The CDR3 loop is CASSLSSGDTEAFF. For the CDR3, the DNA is TGTGCCAGCTCACTGAGTTCGGGGGACACTGAAGCTTTCTTT.

CDR3 protein: CASSLLRGGVGGYTF. The DNA of the CDR3 is TGTGCCAGCAGTTTACTGAGAGGAGGGGTTGGAGGCTACACCTTC. The chain uses TRBV28 and TRBJ1-2; weak D call: TRBD1 (5 bases). This CDR3 is 15 amino acids long. V was cut by 2 bases and J by 8 bases, with 18 bases left in between. CDR1 is MDHEN and CDR2 is SYDVKM in the germline V gene.

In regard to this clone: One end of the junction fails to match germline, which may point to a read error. The CDR3: CSSSLVPAPAYEQYF. CDR3 coding DNA: TGTTCCAGCAGCTTAGTTCCCGCGCCTGCCTACGAGCAGTACTTC. This chain links TRBV7-9 with TRBJ2-7; no clear D. The CDR3 has 15 amino acids. Germline assignment: CDR1 SEHNR and CDR2 FQNEAQ (reference sequence). The variable domain in full, with the rest retrieved from reference TRBV7-9 and TRBJ2-7, is DTGVSQNPRHKITKRGQNVTFRCDPISEHNRLYWYRQTLGQGPEFLTYFQNEAQLEKSRLLSDRFSAERPKGSFSTLEIQRTEQGDSAMYLCSSSLVPAPAYEQYFGPGTRLTVT.

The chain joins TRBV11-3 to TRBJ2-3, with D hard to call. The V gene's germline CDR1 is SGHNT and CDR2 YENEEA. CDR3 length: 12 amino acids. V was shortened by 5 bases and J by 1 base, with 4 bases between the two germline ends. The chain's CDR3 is CASSRGTDTQYF. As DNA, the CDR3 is TGTGCCAGCAGCCGGGGCACAGATACGCAGTATTTT. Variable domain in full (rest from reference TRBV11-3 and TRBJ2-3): EAGVVQSPRYKIIEKKQPVAFWCNPISGHNTLYWYLQNLGQGPELLIRYENEEAVDDSQLPKDRFSAERLKGVDSTLKIQPAELGDSAVYLCASSRGTDTQYFGPGTRLTVL.

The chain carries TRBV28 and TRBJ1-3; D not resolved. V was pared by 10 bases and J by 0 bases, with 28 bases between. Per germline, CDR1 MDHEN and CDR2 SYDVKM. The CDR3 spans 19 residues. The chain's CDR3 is CATTKKRIITTYSGNTIYF. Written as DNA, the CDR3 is TGTGCCACCACCAAAAAGCGAATAATAACCACTTACTCTGGAAACACCATATATTTT.

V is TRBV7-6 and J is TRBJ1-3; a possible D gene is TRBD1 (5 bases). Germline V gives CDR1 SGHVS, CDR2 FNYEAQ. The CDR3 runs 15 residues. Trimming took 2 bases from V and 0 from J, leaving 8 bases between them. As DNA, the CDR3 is TGTGCCAGCAGCTTATCGACAGACTCTGGAAACACCATATATTTT. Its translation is CASSLSTDSGNTIYF.

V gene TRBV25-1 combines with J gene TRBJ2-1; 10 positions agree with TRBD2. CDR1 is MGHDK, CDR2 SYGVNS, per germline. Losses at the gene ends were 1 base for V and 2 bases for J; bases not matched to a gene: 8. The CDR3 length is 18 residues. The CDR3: CASSEFPSGRKAYNEQFF. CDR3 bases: TGTGCCAGCAGTGAATTTCCTAGCGGGAGAAAGGCCTACAATGAGCAGTTCTTC.

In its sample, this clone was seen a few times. The chain's CDR3 is CATSRQSRWCYGYTF. The CDR3 DNA sequence: TGTGCCACCAGCAGGCAATCCCGGTGGTGCTATGGCTACACCTTC. The rearrangement joins TRBV15 to TRBJ1-2; D is undetermined. CDR1 LNHNV and CDR2 YYDKDF come from the germline V gene (reference sequence). Trimming left V 3 bases short and J 4 bases short, with 15 bases between. CDR3 length equals 15 residues.

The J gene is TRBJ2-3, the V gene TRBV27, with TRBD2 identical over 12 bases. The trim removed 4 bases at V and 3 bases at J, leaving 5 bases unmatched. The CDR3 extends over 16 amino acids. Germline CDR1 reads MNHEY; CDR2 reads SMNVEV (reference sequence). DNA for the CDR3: TGTGCCAGCAGTTATGAGACTAGCGGGAGTACAGATACGCAGTATTTT. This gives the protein CASSYETSGSTDTQYF.

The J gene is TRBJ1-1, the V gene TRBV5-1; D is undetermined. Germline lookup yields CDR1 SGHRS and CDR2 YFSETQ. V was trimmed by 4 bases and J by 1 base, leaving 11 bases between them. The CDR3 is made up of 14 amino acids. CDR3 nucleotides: TGCGCCAGCAGCCGGGAGTGGGGGAACACTGAAGCTTTCTTT. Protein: CASSREWGNTEAFF.